The 19 T cell receptor beta chains below all came from one sample that was sequenced in a study of T cell responses to AZD1222 COVID-19 vaccine. The assay was immunoSEQ multiplex PCR, and TCRdb's table has in-frame clones only and misses some. The sample records roughly 120,000 clones, roughly 85% being singletons. The sample here was peripheral blood, taken on day 0 of AZD1222 vaccination. Source of these receptors: an adult in good health.

The chain joins TRBV6-2 or TRBV6-3 to TRBJ1-5, with 8 bases matching TRBD1. Germline V gene lookup returns CDR1 MNHEY and CDR2 SVGEGT. The CDR3 contains 15 residues. V dropped 6 bases and J dropped 5; count of bases not matched to a gene: 9. The DNA of the CDR3 is TGTGCCAGCAGCTCAGGACAGGGAGGACATCAGCCCCAGCATTTT. Protein product: CASSSGQGGHQPQHF.

CDR3 nucleotide sequence: TGTGCCAGCAGCCAAGAATGGGGGGCCACTGAAGCTTTCTTT. It encodes CASSQEWGATEAFF. The chain joins TRBV4-2 to TRBJ1-1, with D perhaps matching TRBD1 (6 bases). There are 14 residues in the CDR3. Trimming took 0 bases from V and 4 from J, leaving 9 bases between them. Germline CDR1 and CDR2: LGHNA and YNFKEQ.

The rearrangement uses TRBV7-9 and TRBJ2-7; TRBD2 matches at 9 bases. CDR1 SEHNR and CDR2 FQNEAQ come from the germline V gene (reference sequence). This CDR3 comprises 15 residues. The trim removed 8 bases at V and 5 bases at J, leaving 13 bases unmatched. In nucleotides, the CDR3 is TGTGCCAGCGCCCCCGGGGTAGCGGGGGAAAACGAGCAGTACTTC. This sequence encodes CASAPGVAGENEQYF.

This chain uses TRBV7-3 with TRBJ2-3; D possibly corresponds to TRBD2 (6 bases). The CDR3 extends over 15 amino acids. Trimming cost V 1 base and J 0 bases, with 8 bases left between them. Germline CDR1 reads SGHTA; CDR2 reads FQGTGA. The CDR3 DNA reads as TGTGCCAGCAGCTTAAGGGACTTAAGCACAGATACGCAGTATTTT. Translation: CASSLRDLSTDTQYF.

This chain joins TRBV20-1 and TRBJ2-7; 10 bases align to TRBD1. Germline loops: CDR1 DFQATT, CDR2 SNEGSKA (reference sequence). There are 11 residues in the CDR3. CDR3 nucleotides: TGCAGCGGAGGACAGGGGGGCCAGCAGTACTTC. This sequence encodes CSGGQGGQQYF.

V gene TRBV5-1 combines with J gene TRBJ2-5; 15 bases fit TRBD2. The CDR3 is 17 amino acids. Per the germline V gene, CDR1 is SGHRS and CDR2 is YFSETQ. Unmatched junction bases numbered 12, after V lost 6 bases and J lost 6 bases. The DNA for the CDR3 is TGCGCCAGCACCGGGACTAGCGGGAGGCTGGCCGTAAAGACCCAGTACTTC. This encodes CASTGTSGRLAVKTQYF.

The genes are TRBV5-1 and TRBJ1-1; 7 bases are shared with TRBD1. The germline gives CDR1 SGHRS, CDR2 YFSETQ. The V segment lost 4 bases and the J segment 4 bases; nucleotides outside the gene matches: 10. The CDR3 sequence is 15 residues long. The CDR3 DNA is TGCGCCAGCAGCGTAGGACAGGCCGAGACCACTGAAGCTTTCTTT. Protein product: CASSVGQAETTEAFF.

The V call is TRBV7-9, the J call TRBJ1-2, with TRBD1 as a possible D gene (5 bases). The CDR3 is 13 residues long. The germline V and J ends were trimmed by 5 bases and 4 bases, with 11 bases remaining between them. The germline gives CDR1 SEHNR, CDR2 FQNEAQ (reference sequence). DNA of the CDR3: TGTGCCAGCAGCCCGACAGAGTTCTATGGCTACACCTTC. It yields the protein CASSPTEFYGYTF.

The chain recombines TRBV6-5 with TRBJ1-1, with D perhaps TRBD1 (5 bases). CDR1 is MNHEY and CDR2 is SVGAGI in the germline V gene. Trimming stripped 5 bases from V and 8 bases from J, with 18 bases between. The CDR3 spans 14 residues. The CDR3 here is CASSSLSGWGEAFF. The DNA of the CDR3 is TGTGCCAGCAGTAGCCTATCAGGGTGGGGGGAAGCTTTCTTT.

The V call is TRBV27, the J call TRBJ1-3; perhaps TRBD1 as D (6 bases). Germline-derived CDR1 and CDR2 are MNHEY and SMNVEV (reference sequence). The germline V and J ends were trimmed by 4 bases and 0 bases, with 13 bases remaining between them. This CDR3 is built from 16 residues. CDR3 sequence (DNA): TGTGCCAGCAGTTCCAGGGGCCCGAGCTCTGGAAACACCATATATTTT. Its protein is CASSSRGPSSGNTIYF.

This clone turned up a few times. V usage is TRBV24-1 and J usage is TRBJ2-7; 12 bases align to TRBD2. J lost 2 bases, V lost 3 bases, and 1 base had no gene match. CDR1 and CDR2 from the germline V gene are KGHDR and SFDVKD. The CDR3 sequence is 15 residues long. CDR3 protein: CATSDTSGGTYEQYF. The CDR3, as DNA: TGTGCCACCAGTGATACTAGCGGGGGGACCTACGAGCAGTACTTC.

This rearrangement joins TRBV6-1 to TRBJ1-5, with TRBD1 matching over 7 bases. Germline CDR1 MNHNS, CDR2 SASEGT. The CDR3 has 16 amino acids. V shed 0 bases and J 3 bases; nucleotides not matched to a gene: 5. The CDR3 DNA reads as TGTGCCAGCAGTGAAGCTACGACAGGGTACAATCAGCCCCAGCATTTT. This sequence encodes CASSEATTGYNQPQHF.

The gene calls are TRBV9 and TRBJ2-7; 7 nucleotides agree with TRBD2. With 3 bases clipped from V and 6 bases from J, the junction kept 15 bases outside the gene matches. Germline-derived CDR1 and CDR2 are SGDLS and YYNGEE. The CDR3 spans 16 residues. The DNA for the CDR3 is TGTGCCAGCAGCGCTGGAGGGGACTACCCTCCCGGCGAGCAGTACTTC. This encodes CASSAGGDYPPGEQYF. The whole variable domain, filled in from reference TRBV9 and TRBJ2-7, reads DSGVTQTPKHLITATGQRVTLRCSPRSGDLSVYWYQQSLDQGLQFLIQYYNGEERAKGNILERFSAQQFPDLHSELNLSSLELGDSALYFCASSAGGDYPPGEQYFGPGTRLTVT.

This clone was detected only once. The chain uses TRBV7-3 and TRBJ1-2, with D perhaps matching TRBD1 (6 bases). Trimming removed 5 bases at V and 5 bases at J, with 15 bases between. CDR1 SGHTA and CDR2 FQGTGA come from the germline V gene. The CDR3 extends over 14 amino acids. The CDR3 bases are TGTGCCAGCAGCCCAACTGGGGGCGGGTATGGCTACACCTTC. Protein: CASSPTGGGYGYTF. Complete variable domain (other parts from reference TRBV7-3 and TRBJ1-2): GAGVSQTPSNKVTEKGKYVELRCDPISGHTALYWYRQSLGQGPEFLIYFQGTGAADDSGLPNDRFFAVRPEGSVSTLKIQRTERGDSAVYLCASSPTGGGYGYTFGSGTRLTVV.

This chain links TRBV30 with TRBJ1-1; D unclear. V lost 3 bases to trimming and J lost 3 bases, with 11 bases between them. Germline-derived CDR1 and CDR2 are GTSNPN and SVGIG (reference sequence). The CDR3 spans 13 residues. The CDR3 region has the DNA TGTGCCTGGAGCCCTACAGTATACACTGAAGCTTTCTTT. Translating gives CAWSPTVYTEAFF.

The gene calls are TRBV3-1 (or the pseudogene TRBV3-2) and TRBJ2-1; 10 positions agree with TRBD2. The V gene's germline CDR1 is LGHDT and CDR2 YNNKEL (reference sequence). The CDR3 length is 15 residues. The ends lost 6 bases at V and 7 bases at J; junction bases unmatched: 9. The CDR3 bases are TGTGCCAGCAGTCTTAGCGGGGGGAGTAGTAATGAGCAGTTCTTC. Translated: CASSLSGGSSNEQFF.

This rearrangement joins TRBV12-3 or TRBV12-4 to TRBJ1-2, with D hard to call. V was clipped by 4 bases and J by 4 bases, with 10 bases between them. The CDR3 totals 13 residues. For the CDR3, the DNA is TGTGCCAGCAGTTATGGCGAGGGCTATGGCTACACCTTC. Residues: CASSYGEGYGYTF.

This clone was observed a few times. The chain is built from TRBV3-1 (or the pseudogene TRBV3-2) and TRBJ2-1; TRBD2 might be the D (5 bases). The ends were cut back, 3 bases at V and 7 bases at J, with 13 bases in the middle. The CDR3 consists of 14 residues. Germline CDR1 reads LGHDT; CDR2 reads YNNKEL (reference sequence). The CDR3 protein is CASSQGRRGNEQFF. CDR3 in DNA: TGTGCCAGCAGCCAGGGGAGACGCGGGAATGAGCAGTTCTTC.

The rearrangement uses TRBV3-1 (or the pseudogene TRBV3-2) and TRBJ1-3; no definite D call. The CDR3 is 16 amino acids. V shed 0 bases and J shed 0 bases, with 9 bases lying between them. Per the germline V gene, CDR1 is LGHDT and CDR2 is YNNKEL (reference sequence). This CDR3 reads CASSQDPANSGNTIYF. The CDR3 bases are TGTGCCAGCAGCCAAGATCCAGCCAACTCTGGAAACACCATATATTTT.